This paragraph reports one T cell receptor (beta chain). Its antigen is still unknown. Post-sort purity exceeded 98% for all sorted populations. Expressed TCRB transcripts got sequenced, as all isolated RNA was reverse transcribed. Data came from immunoSEQ multiplex PCR; TCRdb stores just in-frame clones and leaves some out. The top ten clones hold roughly 0.019% of a sample with approximately 340,000 clones, approximately 15% of them seen once. This entry belongs to a study of beta chain features in type 1 diabetes. Study findings and constraints: More deletions and fewer insertions at VDJ junctions were found in patients with type 1 diabetes. For TCRB rearrangement, an influence of HLA type remained unresolved here.

Trimming removed 3 bases from V and 5 bases from J; junction bases left unmatched: 2. The CDR3 contains 15 residues. Germline-derived CDR1 and CDR2 are SGHAT and FQDESV (reference sequence). The specimen sequenced was naive CD4+ T cells from blood. This chain joins TRBV11-1 and TRBJ2-1, with 12 bases matching TRBD2. The receptor was isolated from a woman in her late teens or twenties in good health. CDR3 sequence reads: CASSFGLAGNNEQFF. DNA of the CDR3: TGTGCCAGCAGCTTTGGACTAGCGGGAAACAATGAGCAGTTCTTC.